This T cell receptor beta chain was found in a study of CD8 T cells in Susac syndrome. Study-wide background: Active disease was present in six of the sequenced Susac syndrome patients, and remission in under 10. When blood was drawn, patients with Susac syndrome were on intravenous immunoglobulin alone, on corticosteroids, or therapy-naive.

Random hexamers were used to reverse transcribe an amount of about 0.45 to 1 ug RNA. Multiplex PCR with immunoSEQ amplified the TCR beta CDR3 across 54 Vbeta and 13 Jbeta. From the immunoSEQ multiplex PCR reads, TCRdb called clonotypes with MiXCR, one entry per CDR3 protein. The data contain approximately 190,000 distinct CDR3 sequences, approximately 96% of them singletons. The CDR3 loop spans 14 amino acids. Trimming took 0 bases from V and 1 from J, leaving 3 bases between them. The germline CDR1 and CDR2 sequences are LNHDA and SQIVND (reference sequence). The V call is TRBV19, the J call TRBJ2-2; no firm D call. Sequencing was performed on CD4+ T cells from PBMCs. The receptor's source is a human donor with Susac syndrome. The chain's CDR3 is CASSIDRNTGELFF. The CDR3 DNA follows: TGTGCCAGTAGTATAGACAGGAACACCGGGGAGCTGTTTTTT.